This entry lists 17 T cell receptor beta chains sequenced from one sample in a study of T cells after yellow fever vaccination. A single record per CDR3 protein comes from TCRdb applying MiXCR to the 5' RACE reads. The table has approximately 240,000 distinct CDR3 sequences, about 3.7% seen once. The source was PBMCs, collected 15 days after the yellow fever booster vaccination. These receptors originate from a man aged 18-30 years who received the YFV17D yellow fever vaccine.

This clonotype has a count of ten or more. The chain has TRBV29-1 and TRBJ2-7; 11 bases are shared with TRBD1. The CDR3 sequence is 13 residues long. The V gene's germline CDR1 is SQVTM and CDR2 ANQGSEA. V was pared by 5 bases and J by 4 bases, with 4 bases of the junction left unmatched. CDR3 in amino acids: CSVYGQGAYEQYF. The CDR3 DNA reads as TGCAGCGTTTACGGACAGGGGGCTTACGAGCAGTACTTC.

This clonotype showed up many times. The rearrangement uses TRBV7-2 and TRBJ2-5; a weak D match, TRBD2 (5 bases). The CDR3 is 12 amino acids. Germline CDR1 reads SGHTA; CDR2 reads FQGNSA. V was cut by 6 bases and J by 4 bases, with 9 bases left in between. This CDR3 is CASRRVGETQYF. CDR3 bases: TGTGCCAGCAGGCGGGTGGGAGAGACCCAGTACTTC.

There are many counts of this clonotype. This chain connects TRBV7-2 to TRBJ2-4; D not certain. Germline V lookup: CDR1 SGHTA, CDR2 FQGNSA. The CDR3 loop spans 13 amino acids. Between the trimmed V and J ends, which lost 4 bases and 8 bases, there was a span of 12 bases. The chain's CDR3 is CASSYSREYIQYF. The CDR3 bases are TGTGCCAGCAGCTATAGTAGGGAATACATTCAGTACTTC.

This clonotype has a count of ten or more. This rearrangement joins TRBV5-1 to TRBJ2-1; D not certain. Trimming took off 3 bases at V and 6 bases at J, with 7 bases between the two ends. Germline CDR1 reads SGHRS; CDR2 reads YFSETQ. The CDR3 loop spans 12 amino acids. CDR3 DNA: TGCGCCAGCAGCTGGCGGATCAATGAGCAGTTCTTC. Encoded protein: CASSWRINEQFF.

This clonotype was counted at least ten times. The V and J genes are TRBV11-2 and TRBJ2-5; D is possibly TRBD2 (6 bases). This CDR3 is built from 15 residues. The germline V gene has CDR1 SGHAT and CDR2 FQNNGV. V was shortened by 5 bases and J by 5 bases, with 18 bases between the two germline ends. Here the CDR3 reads CASSPRTGGGETQYF. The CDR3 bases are TGTGCCAGCAGCCCCCGGACCGGGGGTGGCGAGACCCAGTACTTC.

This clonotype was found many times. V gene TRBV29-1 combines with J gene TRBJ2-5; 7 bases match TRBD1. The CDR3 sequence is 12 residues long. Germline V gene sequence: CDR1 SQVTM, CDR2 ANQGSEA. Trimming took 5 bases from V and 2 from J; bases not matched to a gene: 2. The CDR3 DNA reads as TGCAGCGTTAGGGGGCCTCAAGAGACCCAGTACTTC. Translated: CSVRGPQETQYF.

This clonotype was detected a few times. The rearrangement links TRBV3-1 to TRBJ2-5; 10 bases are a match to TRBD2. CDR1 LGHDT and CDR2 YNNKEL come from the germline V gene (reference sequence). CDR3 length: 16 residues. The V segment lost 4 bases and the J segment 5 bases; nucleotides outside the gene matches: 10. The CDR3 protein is CASSLRLAGPTETQYF. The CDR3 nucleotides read TGTGCCAGCAGCCTCCGACTAGCGGGTCCCACTGAGACCCAGTACTTC.

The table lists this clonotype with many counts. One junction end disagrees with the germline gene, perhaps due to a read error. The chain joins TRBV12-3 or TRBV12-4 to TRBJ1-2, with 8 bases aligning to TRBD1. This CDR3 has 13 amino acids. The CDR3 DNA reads TGTGCCAGCAGTTTCAACAGGGGGGAAGGGGGGTCCTTC. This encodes CASSFNRGEGGSF.

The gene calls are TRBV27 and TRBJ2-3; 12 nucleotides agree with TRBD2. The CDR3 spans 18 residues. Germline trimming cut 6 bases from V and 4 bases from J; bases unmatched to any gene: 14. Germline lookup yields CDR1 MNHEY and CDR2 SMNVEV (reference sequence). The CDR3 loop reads CASSQSLAGGPLADTQYF. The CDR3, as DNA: TGTGCCAGCAGCCAATCGCTAGCGGGGGGGCCCCTGGCAGATACGCAGTATTTT.

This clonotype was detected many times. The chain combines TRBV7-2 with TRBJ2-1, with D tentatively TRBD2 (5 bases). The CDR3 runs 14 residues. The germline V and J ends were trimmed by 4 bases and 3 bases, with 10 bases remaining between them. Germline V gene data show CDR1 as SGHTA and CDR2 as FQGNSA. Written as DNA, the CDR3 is TGTGCCAGCAGCTCAAGCGGTTACTACAATGAGCAGTTCTTC. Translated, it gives CASSSSGYYNEQFF.

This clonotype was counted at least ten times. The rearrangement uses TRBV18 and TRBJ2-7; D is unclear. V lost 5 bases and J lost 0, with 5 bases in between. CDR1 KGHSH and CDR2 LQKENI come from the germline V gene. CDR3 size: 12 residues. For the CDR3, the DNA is TGTGCCAGCTCAACGGACTCCTACGAGCAGTACTTC. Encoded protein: CASSTDSYEQYF.

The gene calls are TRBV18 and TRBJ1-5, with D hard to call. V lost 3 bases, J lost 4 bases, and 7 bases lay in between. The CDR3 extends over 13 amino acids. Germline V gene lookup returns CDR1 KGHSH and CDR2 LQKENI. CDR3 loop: CASSPDKNQPQHF. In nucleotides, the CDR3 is TGTGCCAGCTCACCGGATAAGAATCAGCCCCAGCATTTT.

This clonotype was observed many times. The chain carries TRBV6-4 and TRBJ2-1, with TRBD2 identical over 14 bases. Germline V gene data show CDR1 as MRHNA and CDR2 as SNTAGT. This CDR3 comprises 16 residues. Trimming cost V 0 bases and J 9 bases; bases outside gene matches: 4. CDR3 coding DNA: TGTGCCAGCAGTGACTCGACTAGCGGGGGGGCCACTGAGCAGTTCTTC. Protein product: CASSDSTSGGATEQFF.

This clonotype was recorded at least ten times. CDR3 protein: CASSRPQSNSPLHF. The CDR3 region has the DNA TGTGCCAGCAGTCGACCCCAGAGTAATTCACCCCTCCACTTT. V and J are TRBV12-3 or TRBV12-4 and TRBJ1-6; D is ambiguous. The ends were cut back, 5 bases at V and 6 bases at J, with 11 bases in the middle. The length of the CDR3 is 14 residues.

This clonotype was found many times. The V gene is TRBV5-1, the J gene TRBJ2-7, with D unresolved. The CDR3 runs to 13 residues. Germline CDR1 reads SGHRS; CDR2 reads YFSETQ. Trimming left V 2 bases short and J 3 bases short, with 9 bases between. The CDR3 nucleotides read TGCGCCAGCAGCTTTCAGGATGGCTACGAGCAGTACGTC. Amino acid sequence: CASSFQDGYEQYV.

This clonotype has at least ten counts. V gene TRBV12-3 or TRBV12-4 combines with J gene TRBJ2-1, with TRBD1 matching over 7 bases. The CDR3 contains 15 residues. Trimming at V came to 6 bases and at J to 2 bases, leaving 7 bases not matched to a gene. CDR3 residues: CASSSDRVTYNEQFF. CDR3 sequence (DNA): TGTGCCAGCAGCTCCGACAGGGTGACCTACAATGAGCAGTTCTTC.

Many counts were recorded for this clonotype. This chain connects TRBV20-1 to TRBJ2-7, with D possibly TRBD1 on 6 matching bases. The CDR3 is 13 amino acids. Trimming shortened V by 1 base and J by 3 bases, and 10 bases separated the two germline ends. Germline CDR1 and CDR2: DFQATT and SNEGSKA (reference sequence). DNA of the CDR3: TGCAGTGCTAGAGGAGGACAGATCTACGAGCAGTACTTC. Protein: CSARGGQIYEQYF.